This T cell receptor beta chain is from a study of cytomegalovirus exposure and HLA in healthy donors. The primer mix had 60 Vbeta and 13 Jbeta primers. TCRdb keeps only in-frame clones here, not all; method: immunoSEQ multiplex PCR. The sample has some 160,000 clones, around three quarters seen once. General observations from the study: As a later analysis showed, a missense DCLRE1C variant was linked to trimming of TCR beta V- and J-genes.

Details on this clone: Its antigen remains unidentified.

This CDR3 comprises 17 residues. The ends were cut back, 1 base at V and 3 bases at J, with 15 bases in the middle. Germline assignment: CDR1 MGHRA and CDR2 YSYEKL. The chain employs TRBV4-1 and TRBJ1-4; D is undetermined. This clonotype was obtained from a man aged 35-49 years in good health and CMV-seronegative. Sequenced input: PBMCs. The CDR3 DNA sequence: TGCGCCAGCAGCCAAGTGGGGAGGGTTCGCGCTAATGAAAAACTGTTTTTT. Translated: CASSQVGRVRANEKLFF.